Included here is one TCR beta chain sequence, with context. This entry belongs to a study of CD8 T cells in Susac syndrome. This CDR3 is built from 14 residues. Germline V gene data show CDR1 as MNHEY and CDR2 as SMNVEV (reference sequence). Trimming removed 9 bases from V and 5 bases from J, with 17 bases in between. The RNA input was 0.5 to 1 ug, and it was reverse transcribed with random hexamers. MiXCR, run by TCRdb on the immunoSEQ multiplex PCR reads, gives a single entry per CDR3 protein. The sample includes about 150,000 distinct CDR3 sequences, approximately 96% of them seen just once. This clonotype originated in a human donor with multiple sclerosis. Sequencing input: CD8+ T cells from PBMCs. The genes are TRBV27 and TRBJ2-1; D might be TRBD2 (5 bases). DNA of the CDR3: TGTGCCAGTGGACTCCTCCAGAACCACAATGAGCAGTTCTTC. It yields the protein CASGLLQNHNEQFF.